The present TCR beta chain was sequenced within a study of blood T cell repertoires in COVID-19. TCRdb's copy holds only in-frame clones and misses some; the assay was immunoSEQ multiplex PCR. The sample lists some 180,000 clones; roughly 80% were seen once. CDR3 size: 16 residues. Germline assignment: CDR1 SGHTS and CDR2 YDEGEE. Trimming shortened V by 0 bases and J by 3 bases, and 15 bases separated the two germline ends. This clone was recorded only once. The chain is built from TRBV5-8 and TRBJ1-2; D unclear. Material for sequencing was PBMCs or T cells enriched from blood (not recorded which). The TCR comes from a woman between 55 and 75 years old with acute COVID-19. This CDR3 reads CASSLGGLLNYYGYTF. CDR3 nucleotides: TGTGCCAGCAGCTTGGGAGGACTCCTAAACTACTATGGCTACACCTTC.